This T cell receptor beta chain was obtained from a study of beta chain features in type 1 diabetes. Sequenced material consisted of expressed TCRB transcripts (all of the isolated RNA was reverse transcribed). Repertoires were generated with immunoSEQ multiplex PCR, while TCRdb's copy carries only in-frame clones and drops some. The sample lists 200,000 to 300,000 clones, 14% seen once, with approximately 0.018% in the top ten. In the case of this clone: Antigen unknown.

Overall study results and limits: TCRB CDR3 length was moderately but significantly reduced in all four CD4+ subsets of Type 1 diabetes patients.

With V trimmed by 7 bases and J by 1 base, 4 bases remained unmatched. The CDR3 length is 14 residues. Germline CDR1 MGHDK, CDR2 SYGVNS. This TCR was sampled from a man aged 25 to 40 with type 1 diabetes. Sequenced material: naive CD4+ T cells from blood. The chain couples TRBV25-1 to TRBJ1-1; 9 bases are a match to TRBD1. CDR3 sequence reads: CASTGTGQNTEAFF. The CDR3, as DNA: TGTGCCAGCACTGGGACAGGGCAGAACACTGAAGCTTTCTTT.